Below are 9 T cell receptor beta chains sequenced from a single sample in a study of T-cell memory formation after mild COVID-19. TCRdb redid the calling of the 5' RACE reads with MiXCR, one entry per CDR3 protein. In the table there are 470,000 or so distinct CDR3 sequences, about 19% of which are singletons. The source material was PBMCs or a T cell subset sorted from them (not recorded which). The receptors stem from an adult woman who had mild COVID-19 (a few samples of this study predate the infection). Cell type and time point are not known.

The chain combines TRBV6-1 with TRBJ1-3, with D possibly being TRBD1 (5 bases). The length of the CDR3 is 17 residues. V lost 2 bases to trimming and J lost 0 bases, with 14 bases between them. CDR1 is MNHNS, CDR2 SASEGT, per germline. CDR3 sequence (DNA): TGTGCCAGCAGTGAAAGCACAGGACGAATCTCTGGAAACACCATATATTTT. Amino acids: CASSESTGRISGNTIYF.

This clonotype occurred a few times. J is TRBJ2-1 and V is TRBV12-3 or TRBV12-4; D tentatively fits TRBD1 or TRBD2 (6 bases each). V lost 7 bases, J lost 3 bases, and 22 bases lay in between. CDR3 length: 17 residues. The chain's CDR3 is CASTLGGTRDIYNEQFF. The CDR3 region has the DNA TGTGCCAGCACCCTAGGGGGGACTCGGGACATCTACAATGAGCAGTTCTTC.

The chain recombines TRBV7-9 with TRBJ2-5; no reliable D call. V shed 5 bases and J shed 2 bases, with 18 bases lying between them. This CDR3 spans 16 amino acids. Per germline, CDR1 SEHNR and CDR2 FQNEAQ (reference sequence). CDR3 residues: CASSETTGRNQETQYF. The CDR3 DNA reads as TGTGCCAGCAGCGAAACGACGGGCCGGAATCAAGAGACCCAGTACTTC.

This clonotype was counted a few times. The chain is built from TRBV29-1 and TRBJ2-7; D assignment may be TRBD1 or TRBD2 (7 bases each). Germline CDR1 is SQVTM and CDR2 is ANQGSEA. The CDR3 has 14 amino acids. The V end was cut by 5 bases, the J end by 0 bases, with 14 bases between. The CDR3 sequence is CSVSGGEFSYEQYF. The CDR3, as DNA: TGCAGCGTTTCAGGGGGGGAGTTCTCCTACGAGCAGTACTTC.

The J gene is TRBJ2-3, the V gene TRBV15; no clear D. CDR3 length equals 13 residues. Trimming left V 0 bases short and J 7 bases short, with 8 bases between. CDR1 is LNHNV, CDR2 YYDKDF, per germline (reference sequence). CDR3 in DNA: TGTGCCACCAGCAGAGATGTGGGAAATACGCAGTATTTT. This encodes CATSRDVGNTQYF. The entire variable domain, with the rest obtained from reference TRBV15 and TRBJ2-3, is as follows: DAMVIQNPRYQVTQFGKPVTLSCSQTLNHNVMYWYQQKSSQAPKLLFHYYDKDFNNEADTPDNFQSRRPNTSFCFLDIRSPGLGDTAMYLCATSRDVGNTQYFGPGTRLTVL.

This clonotype was seen more than once but under ten times. V and J are TRBV15 and TRBJ2-3; 7 nucleotides align to TRBD2. CDR1 and CDR2 (germline): LNHNV, YYDKDF (reference sequence). V shed 1 base and J 6 bases; nucleotides not matched to a gene: 19. The CDR3 extends over 19 amino acids. Written as DNA, the CDR3 is TGTGCCACCAGCAGAGGGGTTCAGGGTTCTAGCGGACGTCGGGATACGCAGTATTTT. Its protein product is CATSRGVQGSSGRRDTQYF.

Concerning this clonotype: A junction boundary mismatches the germline segment, possibly from a read error. V is TRBV20-1 and J is TRBJ2-1; D gene uncertain. Germline loops: CDR1 DFQATT, CDR2 SNEGSKA (reference sequence). There are 10 residues in the CDR3. The DNA of the CDR3 is TGCAGTGCAGAGACCAATGAGCATTTCTTC. Translated: CSAETNEHFF.

The J gene is TRBJ1-1, the V gene TRBV29-1, with 10 bases fitting TRBD1. This CDR3 region has 14 residues. The V gene end was trimmed by 6 bases and the J gene end by 4 bases; junction bases not matched to a gene: 8. CDR1 SQVTM and CDR2 ANQGSEA come from the germline V gene. The CDR3 sequence: CSVEGQGHSTEAFF. Written as DNA, the CDR3 is TGCAGCGTGGAGGGACAGGGGCATTCCACTGAAGCTTTCTTT. Full variable domain (outside the CDR3, taken from reference TRBV29-1 and TRBJ1-1): SAVISQKPSRDICQRGTSLTIQCQVDSQVTMMFWYRQQPGQSLTLIATANQGSEATYESGFVIDKFPISRPNLTFSTLTVSNMSPEDSSIYLCSVEGQGHSTEAFFGQGTRLTVV.

The V gene is TRBV11-2, the J gene TRBJ2-1, with 8 bases that match TRBD2. CDR1 SGHAT and CDR2 FQNNGV come from the germline V gene. This CDR3 has 17 amino acids. J was trimmed by 4 bases and V by 3 bases; bases with no gene match: 11. The CDR3 bases are TGTGCCAGCAGCTTCGGACTAGCCGCCTCCGGGTACAATGAGCAGTTCTTC. This sequence encodes CASSFGLAASGYNEQFF.